This T cell receptor (beta chain) was recorded in a study of identical twins. This CDR3 has 20 amino acids. Germline V lookup: CDR1 SGHAT, CDR2 FQDESV (reference sequence). Germline trimming cut 5 bases from V and 9 bases from J; bases unmatched to any gene: 22. The study, taken as a whole, reports: Insertions were reduced in abundant cord blood beta clonotypes but not in memory repertoires. Zero-insertion results could be subject to partial confounding by invariant MAIT and iNKT cells. Among monozygotic twins, out-of-frame TCR alpha sharing exceeded what models predicted.

TCRdb fed the 5' RACE reads into MiXCR, producing one record per CDR3 protein. The sample shows about 660,000 distinct CDR3 sequences, less than 10% of them seen only once. Healthy Caucasians were all of the donors. Only a few counts were recorded for this clonotype. The antigen is not known. The same data also contributed to another study, on yellow fever vaccine responses in identical twins.

This clonotype was obtained from a woman between 18 and 29 years old in good health. Source material: PBMCs. The rearrangement joins TRBV11-1 to TRBJ2-1; 13 bases are shared with TRBD2. The chain's CDR3 is CASSPQGGLAGPLANIEQFF. CDR3 nucleotides: TGTGCCAGCAGCCCCCAGGGGGGACTAGCGGGACCTCTAGCGAATATTGAGCAGTTCTTC. The variable domain in full, with the rest retrieved from reference TRBV11-1 and TRBJ2-1, is EAEVAQSPRYKITEKSQAVAFWCDPISGHATLYWYRQILGQGPELLVQFQDESVVDDSQLPKDRFSAERLKGVDSTLKIQPAELGDSAMYLCASSPQGGLAGPLANIEQFFGPGTRLTVL.